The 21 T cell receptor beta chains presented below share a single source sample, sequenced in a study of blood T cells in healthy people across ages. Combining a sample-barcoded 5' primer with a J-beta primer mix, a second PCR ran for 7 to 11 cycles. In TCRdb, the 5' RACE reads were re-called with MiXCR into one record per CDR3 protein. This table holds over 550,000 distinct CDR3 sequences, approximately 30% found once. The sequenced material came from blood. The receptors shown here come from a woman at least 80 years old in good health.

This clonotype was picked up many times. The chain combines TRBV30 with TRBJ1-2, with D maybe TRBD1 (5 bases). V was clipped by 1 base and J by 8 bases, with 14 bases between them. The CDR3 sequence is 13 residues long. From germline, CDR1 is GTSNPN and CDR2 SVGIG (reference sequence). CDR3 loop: CAWSAGDVVGYTF. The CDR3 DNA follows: TGTGCCTGGAGTGCCGGGGACGTCGTCGGCTACACCTTC.

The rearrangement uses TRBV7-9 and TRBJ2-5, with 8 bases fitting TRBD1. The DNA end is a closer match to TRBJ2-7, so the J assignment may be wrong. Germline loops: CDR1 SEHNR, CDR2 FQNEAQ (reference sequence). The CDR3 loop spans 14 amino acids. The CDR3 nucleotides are TGTGCCAGCAGCTCCCGGACAGGGTTGGGCGAGCAGTACTTC. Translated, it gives CASSSRTGLGEQYF.

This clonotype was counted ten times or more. CDR3 sequence (DNA): TGCAGTGCTAGAAGCCTAGCGGGGGCTGGAAATGAGCAGTTCTTC. Its translation is CSARSLAGAGNEQFF. The chain has TRBV20-1 and TRBJ2-1; 10 bases agree with TRBD2. This CDR3 is 15 amino acids long. The germline CDR1 and CDR2 sequences are DFQATT and SNEGSKA (reference sequence). Losses at the gene ends were 2 bases for V and 7 bases for J; bases not matched to a gene: 8.

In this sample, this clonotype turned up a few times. The CDR3 region is CASSQTPGGGTGELFF. CDR3 coding DNA: TGCGCCAGCAGCCAAACCCCGGGAGGGGGGACCGGGGAGCTGTTTTTT. The V gene is TRBV4-1, the J gene TRBJ2-2; 8 positions match TRBD2. V was pared by 2 bases and J by 5 bases, with 7 bases of the junction left unmatched. The CDR3 is made up of 16 amino acids. Germline values: CDR1 MGHRA, CDR2 YSYEKL.

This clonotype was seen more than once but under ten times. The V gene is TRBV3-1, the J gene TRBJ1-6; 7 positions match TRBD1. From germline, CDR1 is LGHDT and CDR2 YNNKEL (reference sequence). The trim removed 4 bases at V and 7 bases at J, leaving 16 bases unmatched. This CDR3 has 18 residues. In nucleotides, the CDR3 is TGTGCCAGCAGCCCTCGACAGGGCCGGCTGATAGGGAATTCACCCCTCCACTTT. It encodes CASSPRQGRLIGNSPLHF.

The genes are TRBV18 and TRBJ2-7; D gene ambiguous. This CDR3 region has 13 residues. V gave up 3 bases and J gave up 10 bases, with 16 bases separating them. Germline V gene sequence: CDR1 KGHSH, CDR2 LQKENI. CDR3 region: CASSPVALGSQYF. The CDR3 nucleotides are TGTGCCAGCTCACCGGTCGCCCTAGGAAGTCAGTACTTC.

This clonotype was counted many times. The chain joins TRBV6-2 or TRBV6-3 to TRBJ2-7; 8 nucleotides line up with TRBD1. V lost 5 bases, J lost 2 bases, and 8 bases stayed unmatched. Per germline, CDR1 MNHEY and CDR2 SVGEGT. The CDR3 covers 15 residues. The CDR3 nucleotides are TGTGCCAGCAGTCTGGACAGGGACAAGACCTACGAGCAGTACTTC. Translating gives CASSLDRDKTYEQYF.

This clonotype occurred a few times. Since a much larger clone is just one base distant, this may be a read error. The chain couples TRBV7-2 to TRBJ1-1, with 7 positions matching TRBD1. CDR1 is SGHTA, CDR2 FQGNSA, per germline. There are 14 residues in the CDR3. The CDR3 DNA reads TGTGCCGGCAGCCTAAGACAGGGTACAACTGAAGCTTTCTTT. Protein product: CAGSLRQGTTEAFF.

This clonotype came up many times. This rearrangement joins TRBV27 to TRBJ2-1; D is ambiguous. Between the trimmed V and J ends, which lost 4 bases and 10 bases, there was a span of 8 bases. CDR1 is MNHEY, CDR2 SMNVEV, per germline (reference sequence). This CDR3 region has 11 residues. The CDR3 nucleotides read TGTGCCAGCAGTTCGCGTGGGGAGCAGTTCTTC. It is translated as CASSSRGEQFF.

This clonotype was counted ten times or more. The CDR3 loop reads CASSYPGSTDTQYF. The CDR3 coding sequence is TGTGCCAGCAGTTACCCCGGGAGCACAGATACGCAGTATTTT. V gene TRBV6-6 combines with J gene TRBJ2-3; D call uncertain. The CDR3 runs to 14 residues. V was clipped by 2 bases and J by 0 bases, with 6 bases between them. Germline CDR1 is MNHNY and CDR2 is SVGAGI (reference sequence).

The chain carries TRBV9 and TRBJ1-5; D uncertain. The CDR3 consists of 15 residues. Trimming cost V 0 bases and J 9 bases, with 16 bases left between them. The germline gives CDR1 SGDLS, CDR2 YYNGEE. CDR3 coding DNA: TGTGCCAGCAGCGTAGACCCGGGAAACTTGGCGCCCCAGCATTTT. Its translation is CASSVDPGNLAPQHF.

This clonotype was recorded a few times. CDR3 region: CASSVGDRGEAFF. CDR3 DNA: TGTGCCAGCAGCGTCGGGGACAGAGGTGAAGCTTTCTTT. The chain combines TRBV9 with TRBJ1-1, with 7 nucleotides matching TRBD1. Germline-derived CDR1 and CDR2 are SGDLS and YYNGEE. There are 13 residues in the CDR3. Unmatched junction bases numbered 5, after V lost 2 bases and J lost 7 bases.

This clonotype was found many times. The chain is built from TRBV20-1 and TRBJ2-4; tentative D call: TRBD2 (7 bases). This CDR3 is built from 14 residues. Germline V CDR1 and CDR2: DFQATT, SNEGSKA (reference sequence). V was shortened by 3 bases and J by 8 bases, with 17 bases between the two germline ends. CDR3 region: CSARAGARRDIQYF. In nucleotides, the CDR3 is TGCAGTGCTAGGGCGGGGGCGAGAAGGGACATTCAGTACTTC.

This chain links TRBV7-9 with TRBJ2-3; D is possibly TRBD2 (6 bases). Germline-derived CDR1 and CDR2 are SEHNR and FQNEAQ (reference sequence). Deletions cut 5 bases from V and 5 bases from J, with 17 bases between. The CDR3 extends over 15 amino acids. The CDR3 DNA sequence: TGTGCCAGCAGCGTACCGGGACTCGAACTAGATACGCAGTATTTT. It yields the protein CASSVPGLELDTQYF.

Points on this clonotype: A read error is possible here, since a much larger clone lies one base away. CDR3 loop: CASRGEGYYGQYF. For the CDR3, the DNA is TGTGCCAGCAGAGGAGAGGGGTACTACGGGCAGTACTTC. This chain connects TRBV21-1 to TRBJ2-5; the table gives TRBD1 as D, unverified against the DNA. TRBV21-1 corresponds to a pseudogene. CDR3 size: 13 residues.

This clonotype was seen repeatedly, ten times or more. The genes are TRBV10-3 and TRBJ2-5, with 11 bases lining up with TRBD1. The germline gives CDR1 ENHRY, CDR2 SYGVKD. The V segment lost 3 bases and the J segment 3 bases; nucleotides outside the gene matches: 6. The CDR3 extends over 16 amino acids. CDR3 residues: CAISDLGTGGEETQYF. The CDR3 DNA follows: TGTGCCATCAGTGATCTTGGGACAGGGGGTGAAGAGACCCAGTACTTC.

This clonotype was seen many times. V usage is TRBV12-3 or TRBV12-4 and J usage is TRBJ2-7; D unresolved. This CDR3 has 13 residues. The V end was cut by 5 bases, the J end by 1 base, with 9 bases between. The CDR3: CASSALPSYEQYF. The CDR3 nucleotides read TGTGCCAGCAGTGCACTACCGTCCTACGAGCAGTACTTC.

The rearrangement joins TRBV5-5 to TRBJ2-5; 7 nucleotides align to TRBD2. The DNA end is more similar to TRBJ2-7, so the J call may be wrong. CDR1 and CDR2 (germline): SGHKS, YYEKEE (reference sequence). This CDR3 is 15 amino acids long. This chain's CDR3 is CASRLTSGGEYEQYF. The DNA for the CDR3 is TGTGCCAGCAGACTAACTAGTGGGGGGGAGTACGAGCAGTACTTC.

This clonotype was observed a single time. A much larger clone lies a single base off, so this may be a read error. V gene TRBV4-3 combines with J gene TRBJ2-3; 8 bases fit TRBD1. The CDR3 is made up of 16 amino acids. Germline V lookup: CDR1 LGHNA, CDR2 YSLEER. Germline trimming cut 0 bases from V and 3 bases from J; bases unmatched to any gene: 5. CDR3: CASSQETGDLTDTQYF. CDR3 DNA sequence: TGCGCCAGCAGCCAAGAGACAGGGGATCTGACAGATACGCAGTATTTT.

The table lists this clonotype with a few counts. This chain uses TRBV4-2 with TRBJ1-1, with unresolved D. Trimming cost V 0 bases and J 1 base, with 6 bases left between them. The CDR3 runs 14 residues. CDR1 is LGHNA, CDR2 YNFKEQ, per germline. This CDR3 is CASSQDAGNTEAFF. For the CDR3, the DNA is TGTGCCAGCAGCCAAGACGCTGGGAACACTGAAGCTTTCTTT.

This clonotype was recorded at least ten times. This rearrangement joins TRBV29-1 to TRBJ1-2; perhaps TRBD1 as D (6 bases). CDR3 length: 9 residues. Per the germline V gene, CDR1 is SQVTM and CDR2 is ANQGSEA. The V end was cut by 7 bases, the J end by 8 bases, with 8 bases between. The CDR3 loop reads CSAGEGYTF. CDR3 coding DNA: TGCAGCGCAGGGGAAGGCTACACCTTC.